This entry concerns a single T cell receptor (beta chain). What this receptor recognizes is not known. Its CDR3 holds 16 amino acids, cysteine through phenylalanine. The retained sequence is limited to the CDR3, 48 bases, with the frame set at the first base. For CDR1 and CDR2, the germline V gene lists KGHSH and LQKENI. Trimming costs V 2 bases and J 2 bases, and their ends lie 16 bases apart. This record belongs to a study of cytomegalovirus exposure and HLA in healthy donors (dated by TCRdb to 2016 to 2017). Some background on the complete study: According to an earlier analysis of 587 of the donors, about 180 million T cells yielded 117 million unique TCR beta sequences and 276 Gb of sequence data. An early release that covered 640 HLA-typed donors contained around 300 gigabases of sequencing data and tens of millions of unique TCR sequences. Among the approximately 430 genotyped donors, under 90% belonged to the genetic ancestry cluster associated with self-reported Caucasian donors. The study was designed to test whether signatures of past pathogen exposure could be identified by cataloging public T cell receptors. The study profiled the T cell repertoires of 666 subjects by immunosequencing and related them to cytomegalovirus serostatus. In addition to the first cohort of 666 subjects, a separate validation cohort of around 110 different subjects was used. To predict cytomegalovirus infection status, the study combined high-throughput TCR immunosequencing, statistical association of individual TCRs with disease status, and machine learning. A later analysis re-examined previously published TCR beta repertoires from just over 650 donors and added high-resolution HLA genotyping to investigate patterns of TCR occurrence. In the later analysis, no new phenotypic data were used to find candidate immune exposures; instead, reliance was placed on TCR beta sequences and their occurrence across donors. An earlier analysis of a few hundred of the donors applied high-throughput TCR beta sequencing to assess whether each TCR beta V gene segment acted as functional or pseudogenic. Donor age, sex, ethnicity and CMV serostatus were collected together with the repertoire data. A later genetic analysis used genome-wide SNP genotypes for about three fifths of the 666 donors, treating that subset as a discovery cohort. All discovery cohort repertoires had been generated on a single sequencing platform. HLA typing covered class I and class II loci at four-digit resolution. Typing coverage differed by locus: A, B, C, DRB1 and DQB1 were typed in about 629-640 donors, DQA1 in 522, DPA1 in around 580, and DPB1 in approximately 450. A few DR-DQ haplotypes were treated as single units for association and clustering because of strong linkage in the cohort. Among about 400 genotyped donors of the cohort, an average of roughly 230,000 unique TCR beta nucleotide sequences was sequenced per donor, of which approximately 19% were non-productive.

In total, about 650 healthy bone marrow donors made up the cohort. At the time of sampling, every cohort member was nominally healthy, though immune exposures that went unrecorded were likely present. The donor was CMV seronegative and belonged to the group of around 400 seronegative cohort members. Each donor provided a peripheral blood sample, and peripheral blood mononuclear cells were used for TCR beta sequencing. The Qiagen DNeasy Blood Extraction Kit was used to extract genomic DNA from the blood cell samples. Beyond this particular receptor, the publication reports: In a later analysis, HLA-associated TCR beta chains were found to be more clonally expanded and to have lower generation probabilities than equally common non-associated chains. Because some donors lacked HLA typing at each locus, the association tests relied only on the typed subset. According to a later analysis, most CMV-associated TCR beta chains appeared to be HLA-restricted, and the HLA associations seemed to be driven largely by CMV exposure. According to a later analysis, TCR association rates differed among HLA loci, with DRB1 alleles showing the most associated TCRs and HLA-C alleles showing the fewest. Correlated functional status among segregating V segments might reflect linkage disequilibrium, but an unknown experimental factor could not be ruled out. Specific HLA alleles were associated with around 18,000 TCR beta sequences at a false discovery rate of 0.05 in a later analysis. Seventeen rarely observed V segments, including chromosome 9 orphons, were excluded from the earlier analysis of approximately 500 of the donors because counts were too low. The authors suggested that the approach could potentially be generalized to other disease states and immunological phenotypes. This cohort had only TCR beta chains sequenced, and the lack of alpha or paired-chain data limited which features could be detected. In a later analysis, several top co-occurrence clusters were reported to appear linked to parvovirus B19, influenza, CMV and Epstein-Barr virus. Most TCR sequences were observed very rarely across donors, whereas some public TCRs were present in many individuals. The only immune exposure information available for the cohort was CMV serostatus. A cluster of highly shared sequence variants was judged likely to represent a technical artifact of the sequencing pipeline. A few of the identified cytomegalovirus-associated TCR beta chains were confirmed in vitro to be specific for cytomegalovirus antigens. A further reported finding was that TCR beta sequences accurately predicted the HLA-A and HLA-B alleles for most subjects in the first cohort. In an earlier analysis of over 550 of the donors, most TCR beta V segments were observed in productive rearrangements about 87% or about 30% of the time, broadly matching IMGT annotations. Because the 87-base-pair reads could not distinguish some IMGT-functional V segments, including TRBV6-2 and TRBV6-3, those segments were excluded. The classifier was reported to diagnose cytomegalovirus status with high specificity and sensitivity in both the original cohort and the validation cohort. Roughly uniform sequencing depth across donors was assumed in presence/absence analyses, although this assumption may not hold. Strong co-occurrence of HLA alleles, especially DR and DQ, made assigning TCR associations to individual alleles difficult. According to a later genetic analysis, donors in an Asian-associated ancestry cluster had fewer N-insertions in productive TCRs than the approximately 630-donor mean. A total of around 150 TCR beta chains were listed by the study as associated with cytomegalovirus. A later genetic analysis associated a missense DCLRE1C variant with V-gene and J-gene trimming of TCR beta chains, and an independent cohort replicated the association.

The library was prepared using the immunoSEQ multiplex PCR assay. A mixture of 60 forward primers for TCR Vbeta segments and 13 reverse primers for TCR Jbeta segments was used in the multiplex PCR. Amplification of the CDR3 region of rearranged TCR beta genes was performed with a multiplex PCR assay on genomic DNA. The Illumina HiSeq System was used to sequence the amplified TCR beta libraries as 87-base-pair reads. Processing in the source paper ran as follows. In a later analysis, tens of millions of unique TCR beta chains were counted across the approximately 620 repertoires, and some 10 million of these chains were shared by at least two donors. A nearest-neighbor algorithm error-corrected the raw reads and collapsed the reads into unique sequences, merging closely related sequences to remove PCR and sequencing errors. Alignment of CDR3 sequences to IMGT reference sequences was used to assign V, D and J gene segments. For a sequence to be retained, a match of at least six nucleotides was required to both a V gene segment and a J gene segment. Rearrangements were classified as productive when the CDR3 lacked stop codons and remained in frame with V and J, and all other rearrangements were classified as non-productive. CDR3 was defined by IMGT convention, running from the second conserved V-encoded cysteine to the conserved J-encoded phenylalanine. The earlier analysis of about 610 of the donors excluded any sequence lacking an unambiguous match to a single V gene segment. An earlier analysis of around 600 of the donors classified V segments as functional when productive rearrangements were above 56.7% and as segregating when the standard deviation between donors was above 5%. A statistical classification framework was built to diagnose cytomegalovirus status from the catalog of TCR beta chain sequences. In a later analysis, TCR nucleotide sequences were compared against IMGT/GENE-DB human TR gene sequences so that V and J genes could be assigned. The TCRdist pipeline was used in a later analysis to assign CDR3 sequences and most-parsimonious VDJ recombination scenarios. In a later analysis, each TCR beta chain was defined by its CDR3 amino acid sequence together with its V-gene family, and reads without a unique V-gene family were excluded. In a later analysis, 550 to 650 highly shared, low-generation-probability nucleotide sequences were removed to address suspected cross-contamination and a sequencing artifact. A later analysis calculated a clonal expansion index for each public chain from normalized within-repertoire ranks of inferred template counts. Generation probabilities in a later analysis came from a VDJ recombination model fitted to out-of-frame rearrangements, and those results were checked against IGoR. A later analysis scored TCR-TCR, TCR-HLA and TCR-CMV co-occurrence with hypergeometric tests, applying a repertoire-size bias correction to TCR pairs. In a later analysis, false discovery rates were estimated by permuting HLA or CMV assignments 20 times. In a later analysis, co-occurring TCRs were grouped with DBSCAN, and TCRdist sequence similarity was added when clustering was performed within HLA-allele-positive subsets. Repertoires with fewer than 30,000 or more than 120,000 public chains, plus five repertoires with anomalous nucleotide sharing, were excluded from co-occurrence clustering. Imported from immuneACCESS, the table was reduced by TCRdb to in-frame sequences with V and J called. These copies leave out some clones; in studies compared against another copy, an unresolved V gene accounts for under half, and the cause of the remainder is not known. V and J calls and clone size come straight from that table; D and trimming were deduced from the DNA. This sample's table has entries for tens of thousands of clones. The top ten clonotypes cover 1% to 1.5% of the sample.

Sequencing was carried out using PBMCs. The source is a man aged 25 to 40 in good health and CMV-seronegative. The chain is encoded by TRBV18 joined to TRBJ2-7; tentative D gene TRBD2, with 5 bases matching. The CDR3 reads as follows: CASSPGRTPGPYEQYF. The nucleotide sequence is TGTGCCAGCTCACCAGGAAGGACTCCTGGGCCCTACGAGCAGTACTTC. Supplemented by the reference TRBV18 and TRBJ2-7 proteins around the CDR3, the complete variable domain is NAGVMQNPRHLVRRRGQEARLRCSPMKGHSHVYWYRQLPEEGLKFMVYLQKENIIDESGMPKERFSAEFPKEGPSILRIQQVVRGDSAAYFCASSPGRTPGPYEQYFGPGTRLTVT.